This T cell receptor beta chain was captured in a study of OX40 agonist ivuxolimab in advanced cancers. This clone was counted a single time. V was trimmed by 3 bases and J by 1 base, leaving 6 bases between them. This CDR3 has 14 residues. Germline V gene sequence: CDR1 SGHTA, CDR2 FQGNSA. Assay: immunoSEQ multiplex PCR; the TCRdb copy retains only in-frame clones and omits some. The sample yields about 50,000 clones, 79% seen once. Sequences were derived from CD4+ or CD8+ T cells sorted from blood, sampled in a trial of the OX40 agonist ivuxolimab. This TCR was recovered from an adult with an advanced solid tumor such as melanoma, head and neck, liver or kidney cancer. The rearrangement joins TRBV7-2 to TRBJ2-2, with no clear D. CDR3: CASSFSGNTGELFF. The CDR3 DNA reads TGTGCCAGCAGCTTTTCAGGGAACACCGGGGAGCTGTTTTTT.